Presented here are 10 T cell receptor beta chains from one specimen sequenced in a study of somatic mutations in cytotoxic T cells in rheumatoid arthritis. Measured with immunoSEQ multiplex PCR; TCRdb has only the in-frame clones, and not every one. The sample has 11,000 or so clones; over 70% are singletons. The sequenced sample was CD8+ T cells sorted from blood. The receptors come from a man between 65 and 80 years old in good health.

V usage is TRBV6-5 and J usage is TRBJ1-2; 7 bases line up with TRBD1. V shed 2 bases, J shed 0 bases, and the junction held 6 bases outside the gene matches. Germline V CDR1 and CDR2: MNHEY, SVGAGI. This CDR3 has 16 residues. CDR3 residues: CASSYQQGSPNYGYTF. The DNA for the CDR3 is TGTGCCAGCAGTTACCAACAGGGGAGCCCTAACTATGGCTACACCTTC.

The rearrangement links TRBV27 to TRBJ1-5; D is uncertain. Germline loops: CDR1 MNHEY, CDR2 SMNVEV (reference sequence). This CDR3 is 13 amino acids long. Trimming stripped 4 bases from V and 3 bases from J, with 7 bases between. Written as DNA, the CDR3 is TGTGCCAGCAGTTCCCAAGACAATCAGCCCCAGCATTTT. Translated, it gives CASSSQDNQPQHF.

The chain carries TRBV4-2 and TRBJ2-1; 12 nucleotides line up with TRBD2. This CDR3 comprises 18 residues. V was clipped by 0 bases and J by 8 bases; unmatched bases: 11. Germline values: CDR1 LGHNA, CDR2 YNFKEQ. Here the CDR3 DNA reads TGTGCCAGCAGCCAAGAGGGCTGGGCTAGCGGGAGGGGGGATGAGCAGTTCTTC. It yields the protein CASSQEGWASGRGDEQFF.

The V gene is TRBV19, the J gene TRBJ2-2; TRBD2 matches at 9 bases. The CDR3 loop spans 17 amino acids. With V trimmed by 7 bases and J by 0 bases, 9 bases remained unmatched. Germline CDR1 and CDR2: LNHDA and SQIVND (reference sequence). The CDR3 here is CASMESGGPTNTGELFF. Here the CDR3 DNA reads TGTGCCAGTATGGAGAGCGGGGGGCCAACGAACACCGGGGAGCTGTTTTTT.

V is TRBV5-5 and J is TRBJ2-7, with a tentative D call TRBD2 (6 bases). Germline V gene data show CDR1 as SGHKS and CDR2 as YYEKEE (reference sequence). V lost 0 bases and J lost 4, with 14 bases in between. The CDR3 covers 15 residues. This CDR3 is CASSLEREISYEQYF. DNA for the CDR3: TGTGCCAGCAGCTTGGAACGGGAGATTAGTTACGAGCAGTACTTC.

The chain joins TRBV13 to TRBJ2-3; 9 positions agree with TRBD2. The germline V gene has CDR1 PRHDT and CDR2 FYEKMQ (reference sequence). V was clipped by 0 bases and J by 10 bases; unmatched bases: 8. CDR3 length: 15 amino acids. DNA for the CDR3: TGTGCCAGCAGCTTAGGGGTTAGCGGGGGATTGTCGCAGTATTTT. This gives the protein CASSLGVSGGLSQYF.

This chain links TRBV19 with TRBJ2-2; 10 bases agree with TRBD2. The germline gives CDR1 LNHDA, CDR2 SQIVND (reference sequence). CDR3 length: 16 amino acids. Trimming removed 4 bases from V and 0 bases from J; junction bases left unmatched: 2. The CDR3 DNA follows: TGTGCCAGTAGTACCGGACTAGCGGCGAACACCGGGGAGCTGTTTTTT. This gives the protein CASSTGLAANTGELFF.

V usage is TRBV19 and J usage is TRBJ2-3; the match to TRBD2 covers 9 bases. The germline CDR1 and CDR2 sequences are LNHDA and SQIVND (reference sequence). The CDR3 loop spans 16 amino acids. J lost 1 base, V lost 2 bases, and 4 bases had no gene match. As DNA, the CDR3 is TGTGCCAGTAGTATAATAGCGGGAGAGGGCACAGATACGCAGTATTTT. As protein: CASSIIAGEGTDTQYF.

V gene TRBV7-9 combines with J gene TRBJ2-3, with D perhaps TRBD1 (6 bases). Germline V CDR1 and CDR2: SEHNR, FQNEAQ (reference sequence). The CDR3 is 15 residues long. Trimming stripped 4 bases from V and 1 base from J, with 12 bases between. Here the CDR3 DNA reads TGTGCCAGCAGCTACCGGGACACTCGCACAGATACGCAGTATTTT. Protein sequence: CASSYRDTRTDTQYF.

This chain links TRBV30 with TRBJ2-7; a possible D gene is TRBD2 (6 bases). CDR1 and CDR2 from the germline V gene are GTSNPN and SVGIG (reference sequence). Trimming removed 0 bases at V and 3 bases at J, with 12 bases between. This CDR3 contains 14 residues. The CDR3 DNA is TGTGCCTGGAGTGTCGGGGCGGGACGCTACGAGCAGTACTTC. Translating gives CAWSVGAGRYEQYF.